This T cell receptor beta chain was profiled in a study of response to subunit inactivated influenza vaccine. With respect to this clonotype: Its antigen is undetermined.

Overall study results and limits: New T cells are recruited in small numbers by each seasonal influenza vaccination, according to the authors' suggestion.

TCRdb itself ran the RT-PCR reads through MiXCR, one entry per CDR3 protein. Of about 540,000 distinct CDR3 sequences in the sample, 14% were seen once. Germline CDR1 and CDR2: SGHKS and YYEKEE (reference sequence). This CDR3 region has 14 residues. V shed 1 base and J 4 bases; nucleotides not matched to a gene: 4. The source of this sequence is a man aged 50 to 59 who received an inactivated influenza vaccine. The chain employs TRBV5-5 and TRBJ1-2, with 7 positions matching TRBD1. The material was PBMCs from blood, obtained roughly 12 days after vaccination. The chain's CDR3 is CASSLTGDVYGYTF. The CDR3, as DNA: TGTGCCAGCAGCTTGACAGGGGATGTCTATGGCTACACCTTC. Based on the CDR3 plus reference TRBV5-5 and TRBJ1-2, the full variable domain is DAGVTQSPTHLIKTRGQQVTLRCSPISGHKSVSWYQQVLGQGPQFIFQYYEKEERGRGNFPDRFSARQFPNYSSELNVNALLLGDSALYLCASSLTGDVYGYTFGSGTRLTVV.